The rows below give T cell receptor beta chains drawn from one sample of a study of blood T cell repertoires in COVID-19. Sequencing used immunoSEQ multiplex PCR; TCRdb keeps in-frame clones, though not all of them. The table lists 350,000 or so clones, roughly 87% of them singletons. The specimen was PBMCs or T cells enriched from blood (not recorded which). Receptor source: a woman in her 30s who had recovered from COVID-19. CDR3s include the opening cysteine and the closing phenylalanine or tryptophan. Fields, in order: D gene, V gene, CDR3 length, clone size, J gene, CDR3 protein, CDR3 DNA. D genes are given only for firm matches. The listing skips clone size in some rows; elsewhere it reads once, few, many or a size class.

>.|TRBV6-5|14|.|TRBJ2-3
CASSYRGGTDTQYF
TGTGCCAGCAGTTATCGTGGAGGCACAGATACGCAGTATTTT
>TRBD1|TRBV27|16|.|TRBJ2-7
CASSLSGDRVSYEQYF
TGTGCCAGCAGTTTATCGGGGGACAGGGTCTCCTACGAGCAGTACTTC
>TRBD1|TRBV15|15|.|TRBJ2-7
CATSRDRDSSYEQYF
TGTGCCACCAGCAGAGATCGGGACAGCTCCTACGAGCAGTACTTC
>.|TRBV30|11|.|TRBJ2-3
CAGKGGDTQYF
TGTGCTGGGAAAGGAGGGGATACGCAGTATTTT
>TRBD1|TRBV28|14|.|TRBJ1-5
CASRLGQSNQPQHF
TGTGCCAGCAGGCTGGGACAGTCTAATCAGCCCCAGCATTTT
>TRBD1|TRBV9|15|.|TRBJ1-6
CASSNDRGLNSPLHF
TGTGCCAGCAGCAATGACAGGGGCCTTAATTCACCCCTCCACTTT
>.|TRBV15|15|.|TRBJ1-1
CATSALRGTLTEAFF
TGTGCCACCAGCGCTTTGCGGGGGACGCTTACTGAAGCTTTCTTT
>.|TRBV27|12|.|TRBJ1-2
CASGQFNYGYTF
TGTGCCAGTGGCCAGTTTAACTATGGCTACACCTTC
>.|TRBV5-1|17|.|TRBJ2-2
CASRREGVNRFPGELFF
TGCGCCAGCCGAAGAGAAGGGGTTAATAGGTTCCCCGGGGAGCTGTTTTTT
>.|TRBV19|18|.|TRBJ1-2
CASSIQLPRPGANYGYTF
TGTGCCAGTAGTATCCAACTTCCGAGGCCAGGGGCTAACTATGGCTACACCTTC
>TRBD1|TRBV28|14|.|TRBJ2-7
CASSATGVGDEQYF
TGTGCCAGCAGCGCAACAGGGGTAGGGGACGAGCAGTACTTC
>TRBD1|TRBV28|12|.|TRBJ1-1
CASRTGFTEAFF
TGTGCCAGCAGGACAGGGTTCACTGAAGCTTTCTTT
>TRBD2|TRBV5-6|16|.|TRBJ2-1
CASRPRLAGIYNEQFF
TGTGCCAGCAGGCCCAGACTAGCGGGAATTTACAATGAGCAGTTCTTC
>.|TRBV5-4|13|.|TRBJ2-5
CASSVDIRGTQYF
TGTGCCAGCAGCGTGGACATAAGGGGGACCCAGTACTTC
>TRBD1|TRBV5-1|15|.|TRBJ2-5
CASSLATGGAETQYF
TGCGCCAGCAGCTTGGCCACAGGGGGCGCGGAGACCCAGTACTTC
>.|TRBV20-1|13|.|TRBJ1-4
CSASGGGAEKLFF
TGCAGTGCTAGTGGGGGGGGCGCGGAAAAACTGTTTTTT
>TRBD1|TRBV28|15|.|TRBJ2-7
CASRITQGSSYEQYF
TGTGCCAGCAGGATAACACAGGGGAGTTCCTACGAGCAGTACTTC
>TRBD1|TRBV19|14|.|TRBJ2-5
CASSTPTGTETQYF
TGTGCCAGTAGTACCCCGACAGGGACGGAGACCCAGTACTTC
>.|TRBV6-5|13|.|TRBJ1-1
CASSSTSGAEAFF
TGTGCCAGCAGCTCCACCTCAGGGGCGGAAGCTTTCTTT
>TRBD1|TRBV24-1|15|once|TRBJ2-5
CATSETTGREETQYF
TGTGCCACCAGCGAAACGACAGGGCGGGAAGAGACCCAGTACTTC
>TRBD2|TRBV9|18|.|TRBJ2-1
CASSVGAGGPSSYNEQFF
TGTGCCAGCAGCGTGGGAGCGGGGGGCCCTAGCTCCTACAATGAGCAGTTCTTC
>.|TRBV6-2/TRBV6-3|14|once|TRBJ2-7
CASSDYPHTHEQYF
TGTGCCAGCAGCGACTACCCCCATACTCACGAGCAGTACTTC
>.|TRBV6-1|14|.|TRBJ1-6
CASSEYGENSPLHF
TGTGCCAGCAGTGAATACGGGGAAAATTCACCCCTCCACTTT
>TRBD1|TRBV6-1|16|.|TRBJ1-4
CASSEKRGQVPEKLFF
TGTGCCAGCAGTGAAAAGAGGGGACAGGTACCTGAAAAACTGTTTTTT
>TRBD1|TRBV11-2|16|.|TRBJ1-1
CASSFPGGSGGTEAFF
TGTGCCAGCAGCTTCCCAGGGGGCAGCGGCGGCACTGAAGCTTTCTTT
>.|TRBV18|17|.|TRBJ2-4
CASSLNTGPHGKNIQYF
TGTGCCAGCTCACTAAATACAGGGCCTCACGGCAAAAACATTCAGTACTTC